This T cell receptor beta chain was sequenced in a study of blood T cells in healthy people across ages. For the second PCR, which ran for about 7 to 11 cycles, a sample-barcoded 5' primer and a J-beta primer mix were used. TCRdb passed the 5' RACE reads through MiXCR, listing each CDR3 protein once. The table has fewer than 1.5 million distinct CDR3 sequences, 42% seen once. As concerns this clonotype: The target antigen is unknown.

General study findings and limits: Among long-lived donors, naive CD4+ cells were more numerous and diversity higher than in aged donors.

The study recruited healthy Caucasian donors from Russia who were aged roughly 6 to 100. Total RNA, at least 5.5 micrograms per sample, was extracted from PBMCs. The sequence was obtained from a woman between 18 and 29 years old in good health. Material for sequencing was blood.

CDR3 in amino acids: CASSQELSSSGANVLTF. In DNA, the CDR3 is TGTGCCAGCAGCCAAGAGCTCTCGTCCTCTGGGGCCAACGTCCTGACTTTC. This chain connects TRBV4-2 to TRBJ2-6; no clear D. V lost 0 bases to trimming and J lost 0 bases, with 9 bases between them. This CDR3 is 17 amino acids long. Germline V gene data show CDR1 as LGHNA and CDR2 as YNFKEQ.